Listed below are T cell receptor beta chains from one sample, sequenced in a study of pediatric ulcerative colitis. Produced via immunoSEQ multiplex PCR; TCRdb's table is partial and in-frame only. The data show about 36,000 clones, approximately 82% seen once. Input material: blood. All receptors come from a girl between 10 and 17 years old with moderate ulcerative colitis. CDR3s include the opening cysteine and the closing phenylalanine or tryptophan. A D gene is named only where the DNA matches it firmly. Not every row has a clone size; where given, it reads once, few, many or a size class.

CASVGNYGYTF	TGTGCCAGTGTAGGGAACTATGGCTACACCTTC	-	11	TRBV6-5	TRBJ1-2	few
CASTRRTSGRQETQYF	TGTGCCAGCACCCGGCGGACTAGCGGGCGCCAAGAGACCCAGTACTTC	TRBD2	16	TRBV5-4	TRBJ2-5	-
CASSLPRGSAHEQYF	TGTGCCAGCAGCCTACCGCGAGGGTCTGCCCACGAGCAGTACTTC	-	15	TRBV5-6	TRBJ2-7	-
CASSDWDRGGTEAFF	TGTGCCAGCAGCGACTGGGACCGGGGGGGAACTGAAGCTTTCTTT	-	15	TRBV7-9	TRBJ1-1	once
CASSEWVGNYGYTF	TGCGCCAGCAGTGAGTGGGTTGGAAACTATGGCTACACCTTC	-	14	TRBV10-2	TRBJ1-2	-
CASSSLSGTSEKLFF	TGTGCCAGCAGTTCCCTCAGTGGGACGAGTGAAAAACTGTTTTTT	-	15	TRBV6-5	TRBJ1-4	-
CASSSTMGGVDTEAFF	TGTGCCAGCAGCTCTACGATGGGGGGGGTGGACACTGAAGCTTTCTTT	-	16	TRBV25-1	TRBJ1-1	-
CASSFLGLVLNNEQFF	TGTGCCAGCAGTTTTCTTGGACTCGTACTTAACAATGAGCAGTTCTTC	-	16	TRBV28	TRBJ2-1	-
CASSLDGLRSGNTIYF	TGTGCCAGCAGCTTAGATGGACTCCGCTCTGGAAACACCATATATTTT	-	16	TRBV7-8	TRBJ1-3	-
CAIKSFLQETQYF	TGTGCCATCAAGTCCTTTCTACAAGAGACCCAGTACTTC	-	13	TRBV10-3	TRBJ2-5	-
CASSFQGLSGYTF	TGTGCCAGCAGCTTTCAGGGGCTAAGTGGCTACACCTTC	-	13	TRBV5-6	TRBJ1-2	-
CASSDLYEQYF	TGCGCCAGCTCGGACCTCTACGAGCAGTACTTC	-	11	TRBV5-1	TRBJ2-7	-
CASSLVRTDDQETQYF	TGCGCCAGCAGCTTGGTTCGAACCGATGATCAAGAGACCCAGTACTTC	-	16	TRBV5-1	TRBJ2-5	-
CASRDFSTDTQYF	TGTGCCAGCAGGGACTTTAGCACAGATACGCAGTATTTT	-	13	TRBV6-4	TRBJ2-3	-
CASSVGGTSVYEQYF	TGTGCCAGCAGCGTAGGAGGGACTAGCGTCTACGAGCAGTACTTC	TRBD2	15	TRBV9	TRBJ2-7	-
CASSNGPGPPPTHEQYF	TGTGCCAGCAGCAATGGCCCGGGACCACCACCGACCCACGAGCAGTACTTC	-	17	TRBV21-1	TRBJ2-7	-
CASSQDLGYLSGTDTQYF	TGTGCCAGCAGCCAAGATCTCGGCTACCTATCTGGCACAGATACGCAGTATTTT	-	18	TRBV14	TRBJ2-3	-
CASSLTGLANYGYTF	TGTGCCAGCAGCCTCACAGGTTTAGCTAACTATGGCTACACCTTC	-	15	TRBV27	TRBJ1-2	-
CASSLARSGGPEAFF	TGTGCCAGCAGCTTAGCTCGGTCGGGAGGACCTGAAGCTTTCTTT	-	15	TRBV7-9	TRBJ1-1	-
CASSKPANTEAFF	TGTGCCAGTAGTAAGCCAGCGAACACTGAAGCTTTCTTT	-	13	TRBV19	TRBJ1-1	few
CASSPAGPGIYEQYF	TGTGCCAGCTCACCGGCGGGCCCGGGAATTTACGAGCAGTACTTC	-	15	TRBV18	TRBJ2-7	-
CASSLDFYEQYF	TGCGCCAGCAGCTTGGACTTCTACGAGCAGTACTTC	-	12	TRBV5-1	TRBJ2-7	-
CAWSLGQGISSYEQYF	TGTGCCTGGAGCCTGGGACAGGGAATAAGCTCCTACGAGCAGTACTTC	TRBD1	16	TRBV30	TRBJ2-7	-
CASSQGPGYHYTGELFF	TGTGCCAGCAGCCAAGGCCCGGGGTATCATTACACCGGGGAGCTGTTTTTT	-	17	TRBV14	TRBJ2-2	once
CASSAPAAGEDTQYF	TGTGCCAGCAGTGCCCCTGCTGCGGGAGAGGATACGCAGTATTTT	TRBD2	15	TRBV2	TRBJ2-3	-
CAWSRTGGMGYTF	TGTGCCTGGAGCAGAACAGGGGGCATGGGCTACACCTTC	TRBD1	13	TRBV30	TRBJ1-2	-
CAWSPDRIEQYF	TGTGCCTGGAGTCCGGACAGGATCGAGCAGTACTTC	TRBD1	12	TRBV30	TRBJ2-7	-
CAISRMLGGRAYYEQYF	TGTGCCATCAGCCGCATGCTAGGGGGCAGGGCCTACTACGAGCAGTACTTC	TRBD1	17	TRBV10-3	TRBJ2-7	-
CASSLSGGGYTEAFF	TGTGCCAGCAGCTTGTCAGGGGGCGGATATACTGAAGCTTTCTTT	TRBD1	15	TRBV7-9	TRBJ1-1	-
CASSSVSSGRVHEQFF	TGTGCCAGCAGCTCCGTATCTAGCGGGAGGGTCCATGAGCAGTTCTTC	TRBD2	16	TRBV11-2	TRBJ2-1	medium-sized
CASSLAGGGYNEQFF	TGTGCCAGCAGCTTAGCGGGAGGGGGATACAATGAGCAGTTCTTC	TRBD2	15	TRBV5-4	TRBJ2-1	-
CASSSGTTFYEQYF	TGTGCCAGCAGCTCCGGGACCACATTCTACGAGCAGTACTTC	-	14	TRBV5-4	TRBJ2-7	-
CASSSTTNTGELFF	TGTGCCAGCAGTTCAACTACGAACACCGGGGAGCTGTTTTTT	-	14	TRBV7-9	TRBJ2-2	-
CASSRGSYNEQFF	TGTGCCAGCAGCCGCGGCTCTTACAATGAGCAGTTCTTC	-	13	TRBV7-2	TRBJ2-1	-
CASRTTGGSEAFF	TGTGCCAGCAGAACCACAGGGGGCTCTGAAGCTTTCTTT	TRBD1	13	TRBV6-5	TRBJ1-1	-
CSVVTSGGIETQYF	TGCAGCGTTGTCACTAGCGGGGGGATAGAGACCCAGTACTTC	TRBD2	14	TRBV29-1	TRBJ2-5	-
CASSYLRDTYEQYF	TGTGCCAGCAGTTACCTGCGAGACACCTACGAGCAGTACTTC	-	14	TRBV6-5	TRBJ2-7	-
CASSVSQGVSDYGYTF	TGTGCCAGCAGCGTATCCCAGGGGGTCTCGGACTATGGCTACACCTTC	TRBD1	16	TRBV9	TRBJ1-2	-
CASSQSFTGELFF	TGTGCCAGCAGCCAAAGCTTTACCGGGGAGCTGTTTTTT	-	13	TRBV14	TRBJ2-2	-
CASSQTGGAFEKLFF	TGTGCCAGCAGCCAGACAGGGGGCGCGTTTGAAAAACTGTTTTTT	TRBD1	15	TRBV7-6	TRBJ1-4	-
CASSEWPQNGQIYEQYF	TGTGCCAGCAGTGAATGGCCACAAAACGGACAGATCTACGAGCAGTACTTC	-	17	TRBV6-1	TRBJ2-7	-
CASSYRGTPEEYF	TGTGCCAGCAGTTATAGGGGGACTCCTGAGGAGTACTTC	-	13	TRBV27	TRBJ2-7	-
CAWSVQSTDTQYF	TGTGCCTGGAGTGTACAGTCCACAGATACGCAGTATTTT	-	13	TRBV30	TRBJ2-3	-
CASSLSWSYEQYF	TGTGCCAGCAGTTTATCTTGGTCCTACGAGCAGTACTTC	-	13	TRBV27	TRBJ2-7	-
CASSSDRGYGYTF	TGTGCCAGCAGCTCGGACAGGGGCTATGGCTACACCTTC	TRBD1	13	TRBV13	TRBJ1-2	-
CASSVGGGAGSHEQYF	TGTGCCAGCAGTGTGGGTGGTGGGGCAGGTTCACACGAGCAGTACTTC	-	16	TRBV6-1	TRBJ2-7	-
CATTRSAGHEQYF	TGTGCCACCACGAGGAGCGCGGGCCACGAGCAGTACTTC	-	13	TRBV6-1	TRBJ2-7	once
CASSEFPTGTGNTIYF	TGTGCCAGCAGTGAATTTCCGACAGGCACTGGAAACACCATATATTTT	-	16	TRBV2	TRBJ1-3	-
CASSFRQPPTEAFF	TGTGCCAGCAGTTTCCGGCAGCCGCCCACTGAAGCTTTCTTT	-	14	TRBV28	TRBJ1-1	once
CSVAPQGSGNTIYF	TGCAGCGTTGCCCCTCAGGGTTCTGGAAACACCATATATTTT	-	14	TRBV29-1	TRBJ1-3	once
CASSLDLVGQPQHF	TGTGCCAGCAGCTTGGACCTAGTTGGTCAGCCCCAGCATTTT	-	14	TRBV2	TRBJ1-5	-
CASSSDLGPPYEQYF	TGTGCCAGCAGCTCCGATTTGGGCCCCCCCTACGAGCAGTACTTC	-	15	TRBV7-8	TRBJ2-7	once
CASSRAYSGDSNYGYTF	TGCGCCAGCAGCCGGGCCTACAGCGGGGATTCTAACTATGGCTACACCTTC	-	17	TRBV5-1	TRBJ1-2	-
CASRGPLSTDTQYF	TGTGCCAGCAGGGGGCCCCTCAGCACAGATACGCAGTATTTT	-	14	TRBV5-4	TRBJ2-3	-